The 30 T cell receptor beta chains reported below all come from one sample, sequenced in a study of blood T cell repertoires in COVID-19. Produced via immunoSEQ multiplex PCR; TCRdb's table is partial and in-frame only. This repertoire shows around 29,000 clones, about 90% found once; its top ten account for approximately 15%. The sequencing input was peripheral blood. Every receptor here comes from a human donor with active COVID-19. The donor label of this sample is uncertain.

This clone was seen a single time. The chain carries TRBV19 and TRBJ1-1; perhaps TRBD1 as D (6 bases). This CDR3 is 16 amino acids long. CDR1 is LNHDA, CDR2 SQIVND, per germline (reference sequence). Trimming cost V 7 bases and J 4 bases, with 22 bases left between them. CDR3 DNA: TGTGCCAGTAAAACGGGAGCCCGGGGGGGCGTCACTGAAGCTTTCTTT. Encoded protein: CASKTGARGGVTEAFF.

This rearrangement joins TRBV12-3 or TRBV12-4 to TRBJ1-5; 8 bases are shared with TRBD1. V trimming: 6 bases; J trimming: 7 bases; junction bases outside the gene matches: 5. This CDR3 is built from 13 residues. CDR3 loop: CASRGQGGQPQHF. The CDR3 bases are TGTGCCAGCAGAGGACAGGGCGGCCAGCCCCAGCATTTT.

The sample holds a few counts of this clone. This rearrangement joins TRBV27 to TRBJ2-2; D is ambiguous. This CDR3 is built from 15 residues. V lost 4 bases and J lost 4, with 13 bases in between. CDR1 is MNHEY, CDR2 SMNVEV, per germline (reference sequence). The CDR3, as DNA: TGTGCCAGCAGTTCGTGGTCTCCGAGCACCGGGGAGCTGTTTTTT. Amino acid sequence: CASSSWSPSTGELFF.

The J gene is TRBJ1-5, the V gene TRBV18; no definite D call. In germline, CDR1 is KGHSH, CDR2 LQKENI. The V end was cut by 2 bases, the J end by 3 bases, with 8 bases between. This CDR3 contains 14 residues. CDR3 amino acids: CASSPEQSNQPQHF. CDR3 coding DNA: TGTGCCAGCTCACCAGAACAGTCCAATCAGCCCCAGCATTTT.

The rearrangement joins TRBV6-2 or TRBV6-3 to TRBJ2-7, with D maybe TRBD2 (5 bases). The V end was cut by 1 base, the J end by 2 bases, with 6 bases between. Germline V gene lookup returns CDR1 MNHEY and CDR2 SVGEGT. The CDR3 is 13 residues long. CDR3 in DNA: TGTGCCAGCAGTTACTTCGGGGCCTACGAGCAGTACTTC. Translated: CASSYFGAYEQYF.

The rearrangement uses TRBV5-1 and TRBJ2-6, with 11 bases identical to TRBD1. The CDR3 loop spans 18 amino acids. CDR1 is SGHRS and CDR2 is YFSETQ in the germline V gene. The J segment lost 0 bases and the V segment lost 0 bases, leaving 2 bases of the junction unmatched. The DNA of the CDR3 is TGCGCCAGCAGCTTGGCCGGGACAGGGGGCTCTGGGGCCAACGTCCTGACTTTC. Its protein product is CASSLAGTGGSGANVLTF.

The CDR3 is CASSPSVSSYEQYF. Here the CDR3 DNA reads TGTGCCAGCTCACCCTCGGTAAGCTCCTACGAGCAGTACTTC. The rearrangement uses TRBV18 and TRBJ2-7; D gene ambiguous. V lost 3 bases and J lost 0, with 9 bases in between. The CDR3 runs to 14 residues. CDR1 is KGHSH and CDR2 is LQKENI in the germline V gene.

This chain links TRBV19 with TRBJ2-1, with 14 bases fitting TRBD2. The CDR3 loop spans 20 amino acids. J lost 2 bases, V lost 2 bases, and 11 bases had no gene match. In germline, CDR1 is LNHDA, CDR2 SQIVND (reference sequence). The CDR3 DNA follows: TGTGCCAGTAGTATATTGGCCCCCGGGACTAGCGGGAGCCCCTACAATGAGCAGTTCTTC. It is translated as CASSILAPGTSGSPYNEQFF.

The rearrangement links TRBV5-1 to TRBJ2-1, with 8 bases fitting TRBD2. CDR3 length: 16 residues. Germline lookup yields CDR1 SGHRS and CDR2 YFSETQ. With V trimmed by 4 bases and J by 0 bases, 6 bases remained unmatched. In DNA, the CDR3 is TGCGCCAGCAGCCCGATAGCGGGAAGCTCCTACAATGAGCAGTTCTTC. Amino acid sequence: CASSPIAGSSYNEQFF.

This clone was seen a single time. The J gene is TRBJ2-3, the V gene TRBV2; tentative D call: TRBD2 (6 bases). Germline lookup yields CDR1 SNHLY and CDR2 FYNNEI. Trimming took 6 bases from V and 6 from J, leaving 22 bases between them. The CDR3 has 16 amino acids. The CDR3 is CASSGRRALASDTQYF. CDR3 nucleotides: TGTGCCAGCAGCGGACGCCGGGCGCTAGCGAGTGATACGCAGTATTTT.

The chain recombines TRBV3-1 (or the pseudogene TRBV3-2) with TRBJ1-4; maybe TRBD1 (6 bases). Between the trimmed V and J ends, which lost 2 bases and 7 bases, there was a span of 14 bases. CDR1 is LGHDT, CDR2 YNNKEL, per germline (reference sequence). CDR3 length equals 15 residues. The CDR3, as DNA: TGTGCCAGCAGCCAATGGTGGGGGCAGGTTGAAAAACTGTTTTTT. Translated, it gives CASSQWWGQVEKLFF.

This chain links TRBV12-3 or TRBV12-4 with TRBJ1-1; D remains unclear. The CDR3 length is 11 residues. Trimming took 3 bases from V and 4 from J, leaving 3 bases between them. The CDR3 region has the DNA TGTGCCAGCAGTTTTCTCACTGAAGCTTTCTTT. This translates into CASSFLTEAFF.

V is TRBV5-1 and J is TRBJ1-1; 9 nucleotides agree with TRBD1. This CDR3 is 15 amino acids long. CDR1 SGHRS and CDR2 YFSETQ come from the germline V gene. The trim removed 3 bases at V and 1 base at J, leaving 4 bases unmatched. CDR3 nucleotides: TGCGCCAGCAGCTCCGGACAGGGGCCGAACACTGAAGCTTTCTTT. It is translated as CASSSGQGPNTEAFF.

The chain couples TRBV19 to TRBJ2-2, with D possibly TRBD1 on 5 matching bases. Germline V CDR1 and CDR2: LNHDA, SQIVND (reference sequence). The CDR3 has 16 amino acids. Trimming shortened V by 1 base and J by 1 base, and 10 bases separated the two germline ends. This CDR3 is CASSIAPTENTGELFF. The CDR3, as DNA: TGTGCCAGTAGTATAGCACCGACAGAGAACACCGGGGAGCTGTTTTTT.

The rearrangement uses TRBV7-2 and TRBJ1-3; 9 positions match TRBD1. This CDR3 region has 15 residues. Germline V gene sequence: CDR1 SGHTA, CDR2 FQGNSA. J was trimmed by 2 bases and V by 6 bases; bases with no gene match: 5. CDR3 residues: CASSQTGGTGNTIYF. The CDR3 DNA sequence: TGTGCCAGCAGTCAAACAGGGGGCACTGGAAACACCATATATTTT.

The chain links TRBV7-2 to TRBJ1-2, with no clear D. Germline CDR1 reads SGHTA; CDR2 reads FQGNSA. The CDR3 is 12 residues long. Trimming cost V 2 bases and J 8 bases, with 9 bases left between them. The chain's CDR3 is CASSLRGLGYTF. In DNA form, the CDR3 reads TGTGCCAGCAGCTTAAGAGGACTCGGCTACACCTTC.

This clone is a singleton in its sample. The CDR3 DNA reads TGTGCCAGCAGTTTATCCGGACAGTTCGAGCAGTACTTC. This sequence encodes CASSLSGQFEQYF. The chain joins TRBV12-3 or TRBV12-4 to TRBJ2-7, with TRBD1 as a possible D gene (6 bases). The CDR3 spans 13 residues. Trimming removed 2 bases from V and 6 bases from J, with 11 bases in between.

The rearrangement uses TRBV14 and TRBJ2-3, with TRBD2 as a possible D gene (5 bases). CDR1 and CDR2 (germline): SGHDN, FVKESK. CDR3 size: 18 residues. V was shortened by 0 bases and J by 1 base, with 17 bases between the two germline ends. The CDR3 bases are TGTGCCAGCAGCCAAGATATGTTAGCGAGCAATGGCACAGATACGCAGTATTTT. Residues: CASSQDMLASNGTDTQYF. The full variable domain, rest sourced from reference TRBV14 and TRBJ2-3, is EAGVTQFPSHSVIEKGQTVTLRCDPISGHDNLYWYRRVMGKEIKFLLHFVKESKQDESGMPNNRFLAERTGGTYSTLKVQPAELEDSGVYFCASSQDMLASNGTDTQYFGPGTRLTVL.

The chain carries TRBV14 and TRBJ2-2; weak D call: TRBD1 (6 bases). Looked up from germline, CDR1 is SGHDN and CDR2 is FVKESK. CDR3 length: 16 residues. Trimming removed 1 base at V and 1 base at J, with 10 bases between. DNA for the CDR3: TGTGCCAGCAGCCAAGTGGCAGGGGTGAACACCGGGGAGCTGTTTTTT. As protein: CASSQVAGVNTGELFF.

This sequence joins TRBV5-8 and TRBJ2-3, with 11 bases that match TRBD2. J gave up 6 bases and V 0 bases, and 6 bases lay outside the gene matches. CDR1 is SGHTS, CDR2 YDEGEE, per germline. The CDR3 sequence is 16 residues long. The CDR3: CASSLGLAGGQDTQYF. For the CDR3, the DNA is TGTGCCAGCAGCTTGGGGCTAGCGGGGGGCCAGGATACGCAGTATTTT.

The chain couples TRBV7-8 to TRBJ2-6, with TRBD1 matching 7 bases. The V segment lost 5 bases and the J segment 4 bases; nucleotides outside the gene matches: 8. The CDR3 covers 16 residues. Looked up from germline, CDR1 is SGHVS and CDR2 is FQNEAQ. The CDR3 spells CASSLDRVWGANVLTF. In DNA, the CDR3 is TGTGCCAGCAGCCTAGACAGGGTGTGGGGGGCCAACGTCCTGACTTTC.

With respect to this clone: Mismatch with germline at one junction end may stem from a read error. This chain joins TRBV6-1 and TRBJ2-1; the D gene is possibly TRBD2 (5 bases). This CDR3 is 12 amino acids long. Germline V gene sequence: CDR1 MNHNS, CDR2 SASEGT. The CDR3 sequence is CASSETVGNGVF. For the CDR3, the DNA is TGTGCCAGCAGTGAAACCGTAGGAAACGGGGTCTTC.

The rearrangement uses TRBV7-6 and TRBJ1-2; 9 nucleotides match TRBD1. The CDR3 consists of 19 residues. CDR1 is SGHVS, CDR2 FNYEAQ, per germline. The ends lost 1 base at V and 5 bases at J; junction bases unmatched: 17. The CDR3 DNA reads TGTGCCAGCAGCTTAGAGATGGGACAGGGAGGTCCACAAAGATATGGCTACACCTTC. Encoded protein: CASSLEMGQGGPQRYGYTF.

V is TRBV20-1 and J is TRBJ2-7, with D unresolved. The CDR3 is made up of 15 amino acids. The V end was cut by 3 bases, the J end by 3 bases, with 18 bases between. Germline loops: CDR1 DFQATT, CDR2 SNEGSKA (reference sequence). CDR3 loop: CSASLIVRANYEQYF. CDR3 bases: TGCAGTGCTAGTCTCATAGTGCGTGCCAACTACGAGCAGTACTTC.

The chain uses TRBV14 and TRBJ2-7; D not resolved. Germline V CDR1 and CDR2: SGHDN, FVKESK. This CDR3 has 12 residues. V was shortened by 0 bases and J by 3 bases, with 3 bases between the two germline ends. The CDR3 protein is CASSQDRYEQYF. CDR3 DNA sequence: TGTGCCAGCAGCCAAGATCGCTACGAGCAGTACTTC.

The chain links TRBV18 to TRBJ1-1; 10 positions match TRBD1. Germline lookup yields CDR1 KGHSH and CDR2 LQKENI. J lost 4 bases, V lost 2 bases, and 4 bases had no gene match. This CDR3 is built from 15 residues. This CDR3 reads CASSPMTGGFTEAFF. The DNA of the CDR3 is TGTGCCAGCTCACCAATGACAGGGGGCTTCACTGAAGCTTTCTTT.

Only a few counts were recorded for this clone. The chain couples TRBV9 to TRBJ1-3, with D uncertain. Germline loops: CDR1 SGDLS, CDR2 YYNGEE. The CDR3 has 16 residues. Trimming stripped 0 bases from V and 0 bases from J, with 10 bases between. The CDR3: CASSVDFEGSGNTIYF. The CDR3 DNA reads TGTGCCAGCAGCGTAGATTTCGAGGGCTCTGGAAACACCATATATTTT. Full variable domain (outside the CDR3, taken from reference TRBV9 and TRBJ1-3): DSGVTQTPKHLITATGQRVTLRCSPRSGDLSVYWYQQSLDQGLQFLIQYYNGEERAKGNILERFSAQQFPDLHSELNLSSLELGDSALYFCASSVDFEGSGNTIYFGEGSWLTVV.

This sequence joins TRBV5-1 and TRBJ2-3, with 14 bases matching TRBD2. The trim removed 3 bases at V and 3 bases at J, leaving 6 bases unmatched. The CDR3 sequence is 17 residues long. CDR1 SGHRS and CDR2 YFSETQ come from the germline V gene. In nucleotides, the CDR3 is TGCGCCAGCAGCTATGGGACTAGCGGGGGTCGGACAGATACGCAGTATTTT. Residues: CASSYGTSGGRTDTQYF.

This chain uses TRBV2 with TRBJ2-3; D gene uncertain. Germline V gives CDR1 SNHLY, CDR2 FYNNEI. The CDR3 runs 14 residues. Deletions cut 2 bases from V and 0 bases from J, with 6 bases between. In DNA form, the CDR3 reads TGTGCCAGCAGTGAAAGAGATAGCACAGATACGCAGTATTTT. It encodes CASSERDSTDTQYF.

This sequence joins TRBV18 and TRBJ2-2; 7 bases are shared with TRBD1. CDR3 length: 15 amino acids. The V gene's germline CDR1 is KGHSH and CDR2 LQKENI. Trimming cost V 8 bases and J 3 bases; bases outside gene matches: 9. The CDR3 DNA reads TGTGCCAGCACCGAGGGGGCGCGGGACACCGGGGAGCTGTTTTTT. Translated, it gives CASTEGARDTGELFF.